These 20 T cell receptor beta chains were sequenced from one sample in a study of T cell repertoires in cytomegalovirus infection. TCRdb used MiXCR to reprocess the reads, holding one entry per CDR3 protein. The sample records approximately 590,000 distinct CDR3 sequences, over 35% being singletons. For these TCRs, the target antigens are not known. The sample consisted of cultured PBMCs, taken from culture after CMV antigen stimulation. Receptors originate from a human donor in good health (CMV status not recorded). Some clones in this sample may be carry-over from other donors' samples.

This clonotype showed up many times. J is TRBJ1-2 and V is TRBV7-9; D not resolved. CDR3 length: 13 residues. Trimming removed 5 bases at V and 4 bases at J, with 11 bases between. Germline V gene lookup returns CDR1 SEHNR and CDR2 FQNEAQ (reference sequence). DNA for the CDR3: TGTGCCAGCAGCCTGGGCACCGGCTATGGCTACACCTTC. It yields the protein CASSLGTGYGYTF.

This clonotype was counted a few times. The genes are TRBV5-4 and TRBJ1-1; tentative D call: TRBD1 (5 bases). There are 18 residues in the CDR3. Germline lookup yields CDR1 SGHNT and CDR2 YYREEE (reference sequence). V lost 1 base to trimming and J lost 0 bases, with 19 bases between them. CDR3 in amino acids: CASSLLGRREGLNTEAFF. In DNA form, the CDR3 reads TGTGCCAGCAGCTTGTTAGGTAGAAGGGAGGGGCTGAACACTGAAGCTTTCTTT.

This chain links TRBV11-3 with TRBJ2-5, with TRBD1 matching over 8 bases. V gave up 4 bases and J gave up 5 bases; unmatched junction bases: 6. The CDR3 consists of 14 residues. Germline V gives CDR1 SGHNT, CDR2 YENEEA. The CDR3 nucleotides read TGTGCCAGCAGCTCGGACAGGGTCGGGGAGACCCAGTACTTC. It encodes CASSSDRVGETQYF.

The chain combines TRBV12-3 or TRBV12-4 with TRBJ2-3; TRBD2 agrees at 10 bases. Trimming took 6 bases from V and 4 from J; bases not matched to a gene: 7. The CDR3 length is 15 residues. The CDR3 protein is CASSSSGRGPDTQYF. The CDR3 DNA sequence: TGTGCCAGCAGCTCTAGCGGGAGAGGGCCAGATACGCAGTATTTT.

This clonotype turned up a few times. This chain connects TRBV28 to TRBJ1-4, with a possible D match to TRBD1 (5 bases). V was cut by 6 bases and J by 4 bases, with 15 bases left in between. Germline V gene sequence: CDR1 MDHEN, CDR2 SYDVKM. CDR3 length: 15 amino acids. The CDR3 DNA reads as TGTGCCAGCAGCGCCCCGGGGGGAATTAATGAAAAACTGTTTTTT. Translation: CASSAPGGINEKLFF.

This clonotype was seen only a few times. The V and J genes are TRBV4-3 and TRBJ2-3, with D perhaps matching TRBD2 (6 bases). The germline V gene has CDR1 LGHNA and CDR2 YSLEER. V shed 0 bases and J shed 5 bases, with 15 bases lying between them. The CDR3 length is 16 residues. The CDR3 loop is CASSQDLGGVGDTQYF. The CDR3 coding sequence is TGCGCCAGCAGCCAAGATCTCGGCGGGGTGGGAGATACGCAGTATTTT.

This chain connects TRBV2 to TRBJ2-3; 9 positions agree with TRBD2. Per germline, CDR1 SNHLY and CDR2 FYNNEI. The CDR3 covers 14 residues. V was clipped by 2 bases and J by 7 bases; unmatched bases: 4. This chain's CDR3 is CASSETLAGNTQYF. The CDR3 DNA follows: TGTGCCAGCAGTGAAACGCTAGCGGGGAATACGCAGTATTTT.

V and J are TRBV18 and TRBJ1-1; D may be TRBD1 (5 bases). V was cut by 0 bases and J by 6 bases, with 14 bases left in between. There are 15 residues in the CDR3. Germline lookup yields CDR1 KGHSH and CDR2 LQKENI. The chain's CDR3 is CASSPPGRAGPEAFF. The CDR3 DNA sequence: TGTGCCAGCTCACCACCCGGCAGGGCGGGGCCTGAAGCTTTCTTT.

This rearrangement joins TRBV7-9 to TRBJ2-1; D is tentatively TRBD1 or TRBD2 (5 bases each). V shed 5 bases and J shed 8 bases, with 13 bases lying between them. The CDR3 runs to 13 residues. The V gene's germline CDR1 is SEHNR and CDR2 FQNEAQ (reference sequence). CDR3 nucleotides: TGTGCCAGCAGCCCCTCACGGGGACATGAGCAGTTCTTC. Protein product: CASSPSRGHEQFF. Looking up the rest from reference TRBV7-9 and TRBJ2-1 gives the full variable domain: DTGVSQNPRHKITKRGQNVTFRCDPISEHNRLYWYRQTLGQGPEFLTYFQNEAQLEKSRLLSDRFSAERPKGSFSTLEIQRTEQGDSAMYLCASSPSRGHEQFFGPGTRLTVL.

This chain links TRBV28 with TRBJ1-1, with D hard to call. Deletions cut 4 bases from V and 5 bases from J, with 8 bases between. CDR1 is MDHEN and CDR2 is SYDVKM in the germline V gene. This CDR3 has 12 residues. The DNA of the CDR3 is TGTGCCAGCAGTTCATCGTATACTGAAGCTTTCTTT. It translates to CASSSSYTEAFF. Full variable domain (outside the CDR3, taken from reference TRBV28 and TRBJ1-1): DVKVTQSSRYLVKRTGEKVFLECVQDMDHENMFWYRQDPGLGLRLIYFSYDVKMKEKGDIPEGYSVSREKKERFSLILESASTNQTSMYLCASSSSYTEAFFGQGTRLTVV.

This clonotype has only a few counts. This chain joins TRBV19 and TRBJ1-5; 8 bases agree with TRBD1. CDR3 length: 14 residues. The V gene end was trimmed by 11 bases and the J gene end by 4 bases; junction bases not matched to a gene: 10. Germline loops: CDR1 LNHDA, CDR2 SQIVND (reference sequence). CDR3 region: CAANRQGKNQPQHF. The CDR3 DNA reads TGTGCCGCCAACCGACAGGGGAAAAATCAGCCCCAGCATTTT.

This clonotype was picked up one time. It may be a read error: a sequence one base away is much more abundant. This chain links TRBV7-2 with TRBJ1-2; D possibly corresponds to TRBD1 (6 bases). The CDR3 runs to 16 residues. Per germline, CDR1 SGHTA and CDR2 FQGNSA. DNA for the CDR3: TGTGCCGGCAGCTTAGATCCCAGGGGTGGGGATGATGGCTACACCTTC. Protein: CAGSLDPRGGDDGYTF.

The J gene is TRBJ1-2, the V gene TRBV7-2; D unresolved. Trimming cost V 7 bases and J 8 bases, with 20 bases left between them. The germline V gene has CDR1 SGHTA and CDR2 FQGNSA. The CDR3 length is 14 residues. This chain's CDR3 is CASTIGLTAYGYTF. CDR3 sequence (DNA): TGTGCCAGCACCATAGGGCTCACGGCTTACGGCTACACCTTC.

The V and J genes are TRBV4-3 and TRBJ1-5, with 7 bases fitting TRBD1. This CDR3 has 13 residues. Germline CDR1 is LGHNA and CDR2 is YSLEER. V shed 5 bases and J 7 bases; nucleotides not matched to a gene: 5. As DNA, the CDR3 is TGCGCCAGCAGCGGGACAGTAGGACAGCCCCAGCATTTT. This translates into CASSGTVGQPQHF.

V is TRBV20-1 and J is TRBJ1-6; D might be TRBD1 (6 bases). With 1 base removed from V and 7 bases from J, the gap between germline ends came to 17 bases. The CDR3 contains 16 residues. Germline CDR1 DFQATT, CDR2 SNEGSKA (reference sequence). The CDR3 sequence is CSARVAAGGPNSPLHF. As DNA, the CDR3 is TGCAGTGCTAGAGTTGCCGCCGGGGGCCCCAATTCACCCCTCCACTTT.

This clonotype appeared a few times. The chain links TRBV5-1 to TRBJ2-3, with D perhaps matching TRBD2 (6 bases). V lost 2 bases and J 0 bases, leaving 10 bases between the germline ends. The CDR3 spans 15 residues. The V gene's germline CDR1 is SGHRS and CDR2 YFSETQ. The DNA of the CDR3 is TGCGCCAGCAGCTTCTTCGGGACTAGCACAGATACGCAGTATTTT. As protein: CASSFFGTSTDTQYF.

The rearrangement links TRBV2 to TRBJ2-2, with D perhaps matching TRBD2 (5 bases). From germline, CDR1 is SNHLY and CDR2 FYNNEI. The CDR3 length is 12 residues. V was cut by 8 bases and J by 8 bases, with 12 bases left in between. The CDR3 loop reads CASRRETGELFF. CDR3 coding DNA: TGTGCCAGCCGACGGGAAACGGGGGAGCTGTTTTTT.

J is TRBJ2-5 and V is TRBV7-2, with TRBD2 identical over 11 bases. Trimming cost V 5 bases and J 3 bases; bases outside gene matches: 8. Germline assignment: CDR1 SGHTA and CDR2 FQGNSA. The CDR3 is 16 amino acids. The CDR3 sequence is CASSRFGTSGKETQYF. The CDR3 DNA follows: TGTGCCAGCAGCCGCTTCGGGACTAGCGGAAAAGAGACCCAGTACTTC. The full variable domain, in which reference TRBV7-2 and TRBJ2-5 provide the parts outside the CDR3, is GAGVSQSPSNKVTEKGKDVELRCDPISGHTALYWYRQSLGQGLEFLIYFQGNSAPDKSGLPSDRFSAERTGGSVSTLTIQRTQQEDSAVYLCASSRFGTSGKETQYFGPGTRLLVL.

This clonotype was counted only a few times. J is TRBJ1-5 and V is TRBV2; D call uncertain. The CDR3 has 14 residues. Trimming removed 6 bases from V and 3 bases from J, with 12 bases in between. Germline loops: CDR1 SNHLY, CDR2 FYNNEI. CDR3 nucleotides: TGTGCCAGCAGCGTAGGACGGATCAATCAGCCCCAGCATTTT. Protein sequence: CASSVGRINQPQHF.

The chain links TRBV7-2 to TRBJ1-6; D is perhaps TRBD1 (5 bases). The CDR3 loop spans 15 amino acids. V dropped 0 bases and J dropped 10 bases, with 13 bases sitting between them. The germline V gene has CDR1 SGHTA and CDR2 FQGNSA. The CDR3 loop is CASSLARGFGSPLHF. In DNA form, the CDR3 reads TGTGCCAGCAGCTTAGCGCGGGGGTTCGGGTCACCCCTCCACTTT.